These T cell receptor beta chains were read from a single sample in a study of shared clonotypes between healthy human individuals. Data came from immunoSEQ multiplex PCR; TCRdb stores just in-frame clones and leaves some out. The repertoire has around 690,000 clones, roughly 88% of them found once; the top ten carry about a third. Sequencing was performed on memory CD8+ T cells from PBMCs. The source of these receptors is a man aged 18 to 30 in good health. Some clones in this sample may be carry-over from other donors' samples. Each CDR3 is given with its conserved first and last residue. Each record gives: clone size, V gene, D gene, J gene, CDR3 protein, CDR3 DNA. A D gene is named only where the DNA matches it firmly. Clone size is not always given. Where it is, it says once, few, many or a class for expanded clones.

clone_size: NA
v_call: TRBV28
d_call: NA
j_call: TRBJ1-1
cdr3_aa: CASRSSGVITEAFF
cdr3_nt: TGTGCCAGCAGGTCCTCGGGGGTGATCACTGAAGCTTTCTTT

clone_size: NA
v_call: TRBV6-6
d_call: NA
j_call: TRBJ2-1
cdr3_aa: CASSSGRYNEQFF
cdr3_nt: TGTGCCAGCAGTTCAGGGCGCTACAATGAGCAGTTCTTC

clone_size: NA
v_call: TRBV5-4
d_call: TRBD2
j_call: TRBJ2-1
cdr3_aa: CASSFWREGKQFF
cdr3_nt: TGTGCCAGCAGCTTCTGGCGGGAGGGTAAGCAGTTCTTC

clone_size: NA
v_call: TRBV7-8
d_call: NA
j_call: TRBJ2-7
cdr3_aa: CASSSSRDYEQYF
cdr3_nt: TGTGCCAGCAGCTCCTCCCGGGACTACGAGCAGTACTTC

clone_size: once
v_call: TRBV4-3
d_call: NA
j_call: TRBJ2-7
cdr3_aa: CASSQVFSGTYEQYF
cdr3_nt: TGCGCCAGCAGCCAAGTTTTCTCGGGAACCTACGAGCAGTACTTC

clone_size: NA
v_call: TRBV7-9
d_call: NA
j_call: TRBJ2-1
cdr3_aa: CASSSPALEEQFF
cdr3_nt: TGTGCCAGCAGCTCACCGGCGTTGGAGGAGCAGTTCTTC

clone_size: NA
v_call: TRBV10-3
d_call: TRBD2
j_call: TRBJ2-7
cdr3_aa: CAISPLAGGYYEQYF
cdr3_nt: TGTGCCATCAGTCCACTAGCGGGAGGATACTACGAGCAGTACTTC

clone_size: NA
v_call: TRBV27
d_call: NA
j_call: TRBJ2-1
cdr3_aa: CASSSEGAVQFF
cdr3_nt: TGTGCCAGCAGTTCCGAGGGCGCGGTGCAGTTCTTC

clone_size: NA
v_call: TRBV4-2
d_call: NA
j_call: TRBJ2-1
cdr3_aa: CASSQGPPSYNEQFF
cdr3_nt: TGTGCCAGCAGCCAGGGGCCTCCATCCTACAATGAGCAGTTCTTC

clone_size: NA
v_call: TRBV28
d_call: NA
j_call: TRBJ1-1
cdr3_aa: CASSRRTTTEAFF
cdr3_nt: TGTGCCAGCAGTCGACGGACTACCACTGAAGCTTTCTTT

clone_size: once
v_call: TRBV18
d_call: NA
j_call: TRBJ1-2
cdr3_aa: CASSPMETGDSYGYTF
cdr3_nt: TGTGCCAGCTCACCGATGGAGACAGGAGATTCCTATGGCTACACCTTC

clone_size: NA
v_call: TRBV7-9
d_call: TRBD1
j_call: TRBJ2-3
cdr3_aa: CASVGRDRLTDTQYF
cdr3_nt: TGTGCCAGTGTAGGTAGGGACAGGCTAACAGATACGCAGTATTTT

clone_size: NA
v_call: TRBV28
d_call: NA
j_call: TRBJ2-7
cdr3_aa: CASSFGRGWGYEQYF
cdr3_nt: TGTGCCAGCAGTTTTGGGCGCGGGTGGGGATACGAGCAGTACTTC

clone_size: NA
v_call: TRBV7-2
d_call: NA
j_call: TRBJ1-2
cdr3_aa: CASSLGAGALDYGYTF
cdr3_nt: TGTGCCAGCAGCTTAGGGGCGGGAGCCCTAGATTATGGCTACACCTTC

clone_size: NA
v_call: TRBV6-4
d_call: NA
j_call: TRBJ2-1
cdr3_aa: CASSQDPTNYNEQFF
cdr3_nt: TGTGCCAGCAGTCAAGACCCGACTAACTACAATGAGCAGTTCTTC

clone_size: NA
v_call: TRBV28
d_call: TRBD2
j_call: TRBJ2-4
cdr3_aa: CASSFSSGGTLKNIQYF
cdr3_nt: TGTGCCAGCAGTTTCTCTAGCGGCGGGACGCTAAAAAACATTCAGTACTTC

clone_size: NA
v_call: TRBV6-5
d_call: NA
j_call: TRBJ2-2
cdr3_aa: CASSYEASFGELFF
cdr3_nt: TGTGCCAGCAGTTACGAGGCTAGTTTCGGGGAGCTGTTTTTT

clone_size: NA
v_call: TRBV7-9
d_call: NA
j_call: TRBJ2-1
cdr3_aa: CASSLGFNEQFF
cdr3_nt: TGTGCCAGCAGCTTAGGATTTAATGAGCAGTTCTTC

clone_size: NA
v_call: TRBV9
d_call: NA
j_call: TRBJ2-1
cdr3_aa: CASSPTPSSYNEQFF
cdr3_nt: TGTGCCAGCAGCCCGACTCCAAGCTCCTACAATGAGCAGTTCTTC

clone_size: NA
v_call: TRBV7-6
d_call: TRBD2
j_call: TRBJ2-7
cdr3_aa: CASSSLAGYEQYF
cdr3_nt: TGTGCCAGCAGCTCGCTAGCGGGCTACGAGCAGTACTTC

clone_size: NA
v_call: TRBV4-1
d_call: NA
j_call: TRBJ2-2
cdr3_aa: CASSRLNTGELFF
cdr3_nt: TGCGCCAGCAGCCGTTTGAACACCGGGGAGCTGTTTTTT

clone_size: NA
v_call: TRBV6-1
d_call: NA
j_call: TRBJ2-7
cdr3_aa: CASSSESGGAYEQYF
cdr3_nt: TGTGCCAGCAGTTCCGAGTCTGGGGGAGCCTACGAGCAGTACTTC

clone_size: NA
v_call: TRBV10-1
d_call: NA
j_call: TRBJ2-5
cdr3_aa: CASIIGLPQETQYF
cdr3_nt: TGCGCCAGCATAATTGGACTACCTCAAGAGACCCAGTACTTC

clone_size: NA
v_call: TRBV10-2
d_call: NA
j_call: TRBJ1-3
cdr3_aa: CASSDTGWPVGNTIYF
cdr3_nt: TGCGCCAGCAGTGATACAGGGTGGCCCGTTGGAAACACCATATATTTT